This T cell receptor beta chain was profiled in a study of sequential checkpoint blockade in melanoma. Study as a whole: Arm A got nivolumab then ipilimumab; arm B the reverse, 1:1. Both treatment sequences were followed by maintenance nivolumab.

The protocol was immunoSEQ multiplex PCR, while the TCRdb copy is restricted to in-frame clones and leaves out a portion. Of approximately 20,000 clones in the sample, roughly 59% were seen once. This CDR3 has 13 residues. In germline, CDR1 is MNHEY, CDR2 SVGAGI. Trimming pared 5 bases from V and 3 bases from J, leaving 10 bases between. Treatment in this sample: randomized to nivolumab then ipilimumab (arm A) or the reverse (arm B). From thawed PBMCs, live CD3+CD8+ cells negative for CD19 and CD56 were sorted. This clone was observed once. The J gene is TRBJ1-1, the V gene TRBV6-5; D possibly corresponds to TRBD1 (5 bases). Specimen: CD8+ T cells sorted from blood (inferred from file names), collected from a patient given nivolumab and ipilimumab in sequence. The TCR originated in a human donor with melanoma. The CDR3 DNA follows: TGTGCCAGCAGTGAAGCGGGACACACTGAAGCTTTCTTT. This gives the protein CASSEAGHTEAFF.